The rows below give T cell receptor beta chains drawn from one sample of a study of cytomegalovirus exposure and HLA in healthy donors. This table comes from immunoSEQ multiplex PCR, and its TCRdb copy is limited to in-frame clones, with some not included. The table lists more than 95,000 clones, around 94% of them singletons, with roughly 1.2% in the top ten. The sequenced sample was PBMCs. The origin of the receptors is a woman in her late teens or twenties in good health and CMV-seronegative. Both conserved end residues are part of each CDR3. The D gene is left open where the match is weak. Not every row has a clone size; where given, it reads once, few, many or a size class.

.	TRBD2	TRBV5-1	TRBJ2-4	CASSLGSGGGNIQYF	TGCGCCAGCAGCTTAGGTTCGGGGGGGGGAAACATTCAGTACTTC
.	.	TRBV27	TRBJ2-1	CASSRWGPKNNEQFF	TGTGCCAGCAGTAGGTGGGGGCCCAAGAACAATGAGCAGTTCTTC
few	.	TRBV6-5	TRBJ1-2	CASKSQGWNGYTF	TGTGCCAGCAAATCACAGGGTTGGAATGGCTACACCTTC
.	.	TRBV19	TRBJ2-1	CASSIVDTTRTRNEQFF	TGTGCCAGTAGTATCGTGGATACTACTAGGACCCGCAATGAGCAGTTCTTC
.	TRBD2	TRBV7-3	TRBJ2-5	CASSPTSGGGRETQYF	TGTGCCAGCAGCCCCACTAGCGGGGGGGGACGAGAGACCCAGTACTTC
.	.	TRBV27	TRBJ2-1	CASTGTRQGYEQFF	TGTGCCAGCACCGGGACACGCCAAGGGTATGAGCAGTTCTTC
.	.	TRBV28	TRBJ1-5	CASSLNQGNQPQHF	TGTGCCAGCAGTTTAAACCAGGGAAATCAGCCCCAGCATTTT
once	TRBD2	TRBV19	TRBJ2-1	CATTGGSYNEQFF	TGTGCCACCACCGGGGGGTCCTACAATGAGCAGTTCTTC
.	TRBD1	TRBV5-1	TRBJ2-3	CASRKGASTDTQYF	TGCGCCAGCAGAAAGGGGGCCTCCACAGATACGCAGTATTTT
.	TRBD1	TRBV28	TRBJ1-1	CASSLDIRDRGYSTEAFF	TGTGCCAGCAGTTTGGATATCCGGGACAGGGGATATAGCACTGAAGCTTTCTTT
.	TRBD1	TRBV19	TRBJ1-4	CASSQGANEKLFF	TGTGCCAGTAGCCAGGGGGCTAATGAAAAACTGTTTTTT
.	TRBD1	TRBV27	TRBJ1-2	CASRAGTGPYYGYTF	TGTGCCAGCAGGGCCGGGACAGGGCCCTACTATGGCTACACCTTC
.	.	TRBV11-2	TRBJ2-7	CASSSFYEQYF	TGTGCCAGCAGCTCGTTTTACGAGCAGTACTTC
.	.	TRBV19	TRBJ1-1	CASSLVIGVDTEAFF	TGTGCCAGTAGTCTTGTTATCGGAGTGGACACTGAAGCCTTCTTT
few	.	TRBV27	TRBJ1-4	CASSLKGSGKEKLFF	TGTGCCAGCAGTTTGAAAGGGAGTGGAAAGGAAAAACTGTTTTTT
.	TRBD1	TRBV6-1	TRBJ2-7	CASSEARDRVGREQYF	TGTGCCAGCAGTGAAGCACGGGACAGGGTGGGTCGCGAGCAGTACTTC
.	TRBD1	TRBV5-1	TRBJ1-3	CASSLGDRISGNTIYF	TGCGCCAGCAGCTTGGGGGACAGAATCTCTGGAAACACCATATATTTT
.	TRBD1	TRBV11-2	TRBJ2-1	CASSLVSAQGLYNEQFF	TGTGCCAGCAGCCTAGTATCCGCACAGGGGTTGTACAATGAGCAGTTCTTC
.	TRBD2	TRBV28	TRBJ2-1	CASISGLAGGYNEQFF	TGTGCCAGCATTTCGGGACTAGCGGGAGGCTACAATGAGCAGTTCTTC